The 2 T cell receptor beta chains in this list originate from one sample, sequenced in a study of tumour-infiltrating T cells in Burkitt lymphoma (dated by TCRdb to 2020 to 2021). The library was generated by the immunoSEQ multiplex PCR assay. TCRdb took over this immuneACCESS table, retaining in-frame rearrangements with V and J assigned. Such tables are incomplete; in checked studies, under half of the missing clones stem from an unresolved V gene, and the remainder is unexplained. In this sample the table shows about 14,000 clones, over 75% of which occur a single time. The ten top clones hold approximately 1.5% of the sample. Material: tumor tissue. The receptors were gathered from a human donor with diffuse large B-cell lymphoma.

The CDR3 region is CASSLGGVIQYF. CDR3 in DNA: TGTGCCAGCAGTTTAGGGGGCGTCATTCAGTACTTC. This chain joins TRBV28 and TRBJ2-4; a weak D match, TRBD1 (6 bases). The germline V gene has CDR1 MDHEN and CDR2 SYDVKM. Trimming removed 2 bases from V and 9 bases from J, with 8 bases in between. This CDR3 has 12 residues.

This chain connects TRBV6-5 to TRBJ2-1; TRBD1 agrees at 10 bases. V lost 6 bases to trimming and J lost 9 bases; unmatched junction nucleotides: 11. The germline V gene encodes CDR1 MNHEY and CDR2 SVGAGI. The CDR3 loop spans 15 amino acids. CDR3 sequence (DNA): TGTGCCAGCAGCCGCACACCGGGACAGGGGCGTGAGCAGTTCTTC. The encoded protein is CASSRTPGQGREQFF.